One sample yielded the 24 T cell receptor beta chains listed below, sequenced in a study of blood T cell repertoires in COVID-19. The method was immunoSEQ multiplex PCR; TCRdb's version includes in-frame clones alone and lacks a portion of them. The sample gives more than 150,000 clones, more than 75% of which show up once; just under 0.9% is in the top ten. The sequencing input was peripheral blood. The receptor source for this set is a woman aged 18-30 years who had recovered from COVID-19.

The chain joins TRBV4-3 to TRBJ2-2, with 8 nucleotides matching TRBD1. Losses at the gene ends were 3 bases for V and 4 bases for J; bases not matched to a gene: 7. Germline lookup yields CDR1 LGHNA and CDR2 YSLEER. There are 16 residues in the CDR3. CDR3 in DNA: TGCGCCAGCAGCCAGGGGACAGGAGCATCCACCGGGGAGCTGTTTTTT. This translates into CASSQGTGASTGELFF.

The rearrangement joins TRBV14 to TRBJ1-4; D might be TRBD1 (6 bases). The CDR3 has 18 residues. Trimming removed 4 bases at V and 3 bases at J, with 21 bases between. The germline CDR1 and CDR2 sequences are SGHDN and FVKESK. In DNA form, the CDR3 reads TGTGCCAGCAGCCTACAGAAACGACAGGCCATGGCTAATGAAAAACTGTTTTTT. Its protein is CASSLQKRQAMANEKLFF.

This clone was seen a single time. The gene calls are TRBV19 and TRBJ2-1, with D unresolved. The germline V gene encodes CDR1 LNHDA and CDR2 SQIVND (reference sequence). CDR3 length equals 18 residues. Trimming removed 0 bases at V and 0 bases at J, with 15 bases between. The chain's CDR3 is CASSIESGSWSSYNEQFF. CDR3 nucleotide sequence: TGTGCCAGTAGTATAGAGTCCGGTAGCTGGAGCTCCTACAATGAGCAGTTCTTC.

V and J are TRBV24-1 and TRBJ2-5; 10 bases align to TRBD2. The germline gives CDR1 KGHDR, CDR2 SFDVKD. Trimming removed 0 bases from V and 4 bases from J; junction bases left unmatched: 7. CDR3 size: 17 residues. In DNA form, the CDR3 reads TGTGCCACCAGTGATTTGAACGAGCGGGGGGGAGGAGAGACCCAGTACTTC. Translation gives CATSDLNERGGGETQYF.

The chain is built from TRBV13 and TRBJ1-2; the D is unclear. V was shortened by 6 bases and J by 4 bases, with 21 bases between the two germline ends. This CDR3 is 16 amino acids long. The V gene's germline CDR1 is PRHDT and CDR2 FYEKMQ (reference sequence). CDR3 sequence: CASSSRQRSPFYGYTF. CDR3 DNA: TGTGCCAGCAGTTCACGGCAGCGCTCCCCCTTCTATGGCTACACCTTC.

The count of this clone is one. In nucleotides, the CDR3 is TGTGCCAGCAGTGAGGCAGGGGGCTACACTGAAGCTTTCTTT. Its protein is CASSEAGGYTEAFF. The chain recombines TRBV2 with TRBJ1-1; 8 bases fit TRBD1. The CDR3 is 14 amino acids. Germline CDR1 and CDR2: SNHLY and FYNNEI. Losses at the gene ends were 3 bases for V and 3 bases for J; bases not matched to a gene: 3.

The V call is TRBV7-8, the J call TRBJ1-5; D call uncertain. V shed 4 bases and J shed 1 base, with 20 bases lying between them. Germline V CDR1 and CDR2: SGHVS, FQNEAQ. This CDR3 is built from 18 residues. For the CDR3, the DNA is TGTGCCAGCAGCTGGAGGTCCGGAGCTATAGGGAGCAATCAGCCCCAGCATTTT. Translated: CASSWRSGAIGSNQPQHF.

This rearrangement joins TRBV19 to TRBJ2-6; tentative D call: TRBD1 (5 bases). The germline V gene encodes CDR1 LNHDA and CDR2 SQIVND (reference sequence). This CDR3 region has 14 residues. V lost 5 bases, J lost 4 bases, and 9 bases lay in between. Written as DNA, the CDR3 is TGTGCCAGTAGTCAGGGTTCCGGGGCCAACGTCCTGACTTTC. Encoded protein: CASSQGSGANVLTF.

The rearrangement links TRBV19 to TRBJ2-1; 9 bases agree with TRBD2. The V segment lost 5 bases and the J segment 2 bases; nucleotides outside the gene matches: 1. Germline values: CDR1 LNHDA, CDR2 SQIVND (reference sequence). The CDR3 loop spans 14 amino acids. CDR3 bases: TGTGCCAGTAGTTTAGCGGGGGCCTACAATGAGCAGTTCTTC. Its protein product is CASSLAGAYNEQFF.

The CDR3 spells CASSFGPSGEFDEQFF. The CDR3 DNA reads as TGTGCCAGCAGTTTTGGTCCGAGCGGGGAGTTTGATGAGCAGTTCTTC. The chain carries TRBV27 and TRBJ2-1; 7 nucleotides align to TRBD2. The CDR3 spans 16 residues. V shed 3 bases, J shed 8 bases, and the junction held 13 bases outside the gene matches. Germline V gene data show CDR1 as MNHEY and CDR2 as SMNVEV (reference sequence).

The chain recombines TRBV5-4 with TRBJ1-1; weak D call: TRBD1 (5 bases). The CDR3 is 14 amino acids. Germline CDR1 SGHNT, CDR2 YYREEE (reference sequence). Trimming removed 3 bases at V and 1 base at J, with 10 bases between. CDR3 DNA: TGTGCCAGCAGCTACAACAGGAGGAACACTGAAGCTTTCTTT. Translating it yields CASSYNRRNTEAFF.

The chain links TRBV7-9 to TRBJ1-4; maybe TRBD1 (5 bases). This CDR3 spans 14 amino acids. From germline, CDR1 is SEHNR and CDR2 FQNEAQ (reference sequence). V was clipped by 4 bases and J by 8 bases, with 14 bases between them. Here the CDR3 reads CASSSTLGGEKLFF. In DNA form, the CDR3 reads TGTGCCAGCAGCTCCACCCTCGGGGGGGAAAAACTGTTTTTT.

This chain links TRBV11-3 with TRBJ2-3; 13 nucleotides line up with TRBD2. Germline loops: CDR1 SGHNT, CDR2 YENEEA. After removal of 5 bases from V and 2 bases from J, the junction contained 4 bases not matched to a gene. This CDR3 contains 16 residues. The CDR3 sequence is CASSPGLAGTTDTQYF. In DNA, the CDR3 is TGTGCCAGCAGCCCGGGACTAGCGGGGACCACAGATACGCAGTATTTT.

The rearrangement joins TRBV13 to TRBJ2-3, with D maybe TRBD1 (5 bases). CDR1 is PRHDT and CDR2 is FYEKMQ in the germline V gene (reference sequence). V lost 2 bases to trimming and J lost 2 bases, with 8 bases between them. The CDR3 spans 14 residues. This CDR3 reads CASSLRTSTDTQYF. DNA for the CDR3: TGTGCCAGCAGCTTAAGGACATCCACAGATACGCAGTATTTT.

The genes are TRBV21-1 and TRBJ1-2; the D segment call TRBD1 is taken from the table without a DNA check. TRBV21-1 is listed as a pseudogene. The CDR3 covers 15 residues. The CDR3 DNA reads TGTGCCAGCAGCAAAACCAGGGGCCCCCTCTATGGCTACACCTTC. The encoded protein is CASSKTRGPLYGYTF.

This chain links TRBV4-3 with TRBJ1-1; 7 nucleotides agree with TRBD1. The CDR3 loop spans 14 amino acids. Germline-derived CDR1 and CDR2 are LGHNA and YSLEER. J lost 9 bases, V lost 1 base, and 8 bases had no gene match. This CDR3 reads CASSQVADRDQAFF. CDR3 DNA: TGCGCCAGCAGCCAAGTGGCAGACAGGGACCAAGCTTTCTTT.

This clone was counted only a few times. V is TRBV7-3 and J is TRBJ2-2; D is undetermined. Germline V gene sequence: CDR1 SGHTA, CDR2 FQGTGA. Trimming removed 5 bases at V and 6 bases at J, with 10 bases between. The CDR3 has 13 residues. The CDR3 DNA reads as TGTGCCAGCAGCCCCTCCCCCCCCGGGGAGCTGTTTTTT. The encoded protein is CASSPSPPGELFF. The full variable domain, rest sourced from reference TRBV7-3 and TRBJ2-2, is GAGVSQTPSNKVTEKGKYVELRCDPISGHTALYWYRQSLGQGPEFLIYFQGTGAADDSGLPNDRFFAVRPEGSVSTLKIQRTERGDSAVYLCASSPSPPGELFFGEGSRLTVL.

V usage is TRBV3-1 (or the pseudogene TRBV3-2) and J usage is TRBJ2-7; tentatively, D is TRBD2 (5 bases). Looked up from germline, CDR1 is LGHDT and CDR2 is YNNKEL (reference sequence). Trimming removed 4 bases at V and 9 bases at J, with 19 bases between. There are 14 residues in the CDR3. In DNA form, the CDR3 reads TGTGCCAGCAGCCTAAGGAGGCCCCCCTACCTGCAGTACTTC. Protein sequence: CASSLRRPPYLQYF.

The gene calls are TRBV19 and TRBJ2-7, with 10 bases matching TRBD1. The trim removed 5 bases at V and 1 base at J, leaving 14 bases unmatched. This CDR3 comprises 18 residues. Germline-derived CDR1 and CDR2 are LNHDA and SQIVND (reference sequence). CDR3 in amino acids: CASSLKGTGAFFSYEQYF. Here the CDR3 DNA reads TGTGCCAGTAGTCTGAAAGGGACAGGGGCTTTTTTTTCCTACGAGCAGTACTTC.

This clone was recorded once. CDR3 DNA: TGCGCCAGCAGCCAAGATCTGCGGGGACTTAACTATGGCTACACCTTC. This sequence encodes CASSQDLRGLNYGYTF. This chain uses TRBV4-3 with TRBJ1-2; maybe TRBD1 (5 bases). The length of the CDR3 is 16 residues. CDR1 and CDR2 from the germline V gene are LGHNA and YSLEER. Trimming stripped 0 bases from V and 1 base from J, with 12 bases between.

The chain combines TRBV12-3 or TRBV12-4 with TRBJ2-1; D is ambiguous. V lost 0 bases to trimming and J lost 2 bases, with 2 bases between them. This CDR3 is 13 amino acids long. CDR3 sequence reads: CASSLAAYNEQFF. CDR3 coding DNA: TGTGCCAGCAGTTTAGCCGCCTACAATGAGCAGTTCTTC.

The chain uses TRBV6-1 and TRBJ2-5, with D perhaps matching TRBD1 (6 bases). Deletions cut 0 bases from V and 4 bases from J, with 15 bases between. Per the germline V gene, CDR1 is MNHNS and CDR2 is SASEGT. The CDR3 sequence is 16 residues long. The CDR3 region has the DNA TGTGCCAGCAGTGAAGCGCGGCAGGGGACCCGAGAGACCCAGTACTTC. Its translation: CASSEARQGTRETQYF.

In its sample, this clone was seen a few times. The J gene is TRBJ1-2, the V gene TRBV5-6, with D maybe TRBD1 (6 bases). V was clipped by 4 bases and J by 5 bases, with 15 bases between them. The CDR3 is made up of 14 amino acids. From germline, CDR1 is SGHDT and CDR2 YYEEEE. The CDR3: CASSPWPGDYGYTF. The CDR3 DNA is TGTGCCAGCAGCCCCTGGCCAGGGGATTATGGCTACACCTTC.

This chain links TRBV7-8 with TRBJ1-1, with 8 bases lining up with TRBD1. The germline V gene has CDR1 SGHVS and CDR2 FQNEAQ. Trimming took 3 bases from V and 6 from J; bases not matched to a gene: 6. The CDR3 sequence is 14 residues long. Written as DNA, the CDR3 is TGTGCCAGCAGCTTTCAGGGGGCATTGGCTGAAGCTTTCTTT. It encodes CASSFQGALAEAFF.